This T cell receptor beta chain is from a study of beta chain features in type 1 diabetes. Germline lookup yields CDR1 SGHDT and CDR2 YYEEEE. The CDR3 extends over 13 amino acids. The V and J ends lost 4 bases and 6 bases respectively, with 13 bases between them. Details on this clone: Antigen: not known.

Reverse transcription of all isolated RNA meant that expressed TCRB transcripts were sequenced. Naive, central memory and regulatory T cell samples came to a mean of approximately 3.6 million reads. Sequenced by immunoSEQ multiplex PCR; TCRdb stores in-frame clones only, minus some. This repertoire shows 600,000 to 700,000 clones, around an eighth found once; its top ten account for less than 0.025%. Study findings and constraints: Healthy donors had naive, central memory and Treg TCRB repertoires that appeared less similar than those seen among patients. For type 1 diabetes patients, VDJ junctions showed fewer insertions and more deletions. TCRB CDR3s were moderately but significantly shorter in Type 1 diabetes patients in all four CD4+ subsets.

Central memory, naive, regulatory and stem cell-like memory CD4+ cells were sorted by CD45RO/CCR7/CD25/CD127/CD95/CD27. This TCR derives from a man younger than 35 with type 1 diabetes. Sequenced input: naive CD4+ T cells from blood. This chain links TRBV5-6 with TRBJ1-1; no definite D call. In nucleotides, the CDR3 is TGTGCCAGCAGCGTGTGGAGAGGGCCTGAAGCTTTCTTT. This codes for CASSVWRGPEAFF.